This TCR beta chain was identified in a study of CXCR3 chemokines and chemotherapy response in bladder cancer. Via MiXCR, TCRdb re-called the PCR reads, giving one row per CDR3 protein. The table shows about 5,000 distinct CDR3 sequences, with about 15% occurring only once. The specimen was collected from a patient whose treatment included neoadjuvant chemotherapy. This clonotype originated in a human donor with bladder cancer that responded to neoadjuvant chemotherapy.

In DNA, the CDR3 is TGCGCCAGCAGCTTGGATACCTACAATGAGCAGTTCTTC. Its translation is CASSLDTYNEQFF. The chain has TRBV5-1 and TRBJ2-1; no reliable D call. V was clipped by 0 bases and J by 2 bases, with 3 bases between them. Germline V gives CDR1 SGHRS, CDR2 YFSETQ. The length of the CDR3 is 13 residues.